This T cell receptor beta chain appears in the sequencing data of a study of T cells in Graves' hyperthyroidism and ophthalmopathy. At the level of the study: The blood sample was taken at first diagnosis, before treatment began. General study results and limits: Expanded thyroid clonotypes (above 0.001) were mostly also found in blood.

This clonotype was seen at least ten times. Its antigen is currently unknown. RNA transcripts gave rise to amplified TCR beta CDR3 regions. With the HTBI primer set, the TCR CDR3 went through a first round of RT-PCR. TCRdb reprocessed the multiplex PCR reads via MiXCR and lists one record per CDR3 protein. The sample comprises roughly 600,000 distinct CDR3 sequences, about 14% of which are singletons, and roughly an eighth rests with the top ten. The source of the PBMCs was around 9 ml of fresh peripheral blood. Deletions cut 6 bases from V and 0 bases from J, with 22 bases between. In germline, CDR1 is MNHEY, CDR2 SMNVEV (reference sequence). This CDR3 region has 18 residues.

The sample was blood. The chain employs TRBV27 and TRBJ2-3; perhaps TRBD1 as D (6 bases). The source is a woman aged 45-65 years with Graves' ophthalmopathy. In DNA, the CDR3 is TGTGCCAGCAGCCCATTGAGGGGGTCTCGGTCTAGCACAGATACGCAGTATTTT. Translated: CASSPLRGSRSSTDTQYF.